The 22 T cell receptor beta chains below were found in one sample sequenced in a study of Graves' ophthalmopathy and Graves' hyperthyroidism. The study amplified TCR beta CDR3 regions using RNA transcripts. Second-round multiplex PCR came after a first-round RT-PCR that employed HTBI primers. Each CDR3 protein is one row after TCRdb ran MiXCR on the multiplex PCR reads. The profile shows hundreds of thousands of distinct CDR3 sequences, about 41% of them singletons. The sequenced sample was peripheral blood. These receptors were taken from an adult man with Graves' ophthalmopathy.

Notes on this clonotype: At one of its ends the junction is not consistent with the germline gene, which may arise from a read error. This rearrangement joins TRBV29-1 to TRBJ2-6, with D possibly TRBD2 on 6 matching bases. Germline lookup yields CDR1 SQVTM and CDR2 ANQGSEA. The CDR3 sequence is 17 residues long. CDR3 in amino acids: CSVGQGGLISGANVLTF. The CDR3 coding sequence is TGCAGCGTGGGCCAGGGAGGTCTGATATCTGGGGCTAACGTCCTGACTTTC. The full variable domain, rest sourced from reference TRBV29-1 and TRBJ2-6, is SAVISQKPSRDICQRGTSLTIQCQVDSQVTMMFWYRQQPGQSLTLIATANQGSEATYESGFVIDKFPISRPNLTFSTLTVSNMSPEDSSIYLCSVGQGGLISGANVLTFGAGSRLTVL.

V gene TRBV7-6 combines with J gene TRBJ2-7; 7 positions agree with TRBD1. The V gene's germline CDR1 is SGHVS and CDR2 FNYEAQ. The ends lost 1 base at V and 1 base at J; junction bases unmatched: 4. This CDR3 has 15 amino acids. The CDR3, as DNA: TGTGCCAGCAGCTTAGATGGGGGACAGTCCTACGAGCAGTACTTC. This sequence encodes CASSLDGGQSYEQYF.

The chain has TRBV5-1 and TRBJ2-7, with TRBD1 as a possible D gene (5 bases). Trimming cost V 4 bases and J 1 base, with 18 bases left between them. CDR1 SGHRS and CDR2 YFSETQ come from the germline V gene. The CDR3 runs 16 residues. CDR3 DNA sequence: TGCGCCAGCAGCCGCCAATCCATGACAGCGTCCTACGAGCAGTACTTC. Translation: CASSRQSMTASYEQYF. Combining the CDR3 with reference TRBV5-1 and TRBJ2-7 gives the whole variable domain KAGVTQTPRYLIKTRGQQVTLSCSPISGHRSVSWYQQTPGQGLQFLFEYFSETQRNKGNFPGRFSGRQFSNSRSEMNVSTLELGDSALYLCASSRQSMTASYEQYFGPGTRLTVT.

The V gene is TRBV10-3, the J gene TRBJ1-6; TRBD1 aligns across 9 bases. V shed 10 bases and J 12 bases; nucleotides not matched to a gene: 7. Germline V gene data show CDR1 as ENHRY and CDR2 as SYGVKD. The CDR3 consists of 12 residues. The CDR3 loop is CATWTGDRPLHF. CDR3 bases: TGTGCCACCTGGACAGGGGACAGACCCCTCCACTTT.

As for this clonotype: Likely a read error: the CDR3 ends without its conserved phenylalanine or tryptophan. V is TRBV2 and J is TRBJ1-1; D is unresolved. Per germline, CDR1 SNHLY and CDR2 FYNNEI. V lost 6 bases to trimming and J lost 5 bases, with 19 bases between them. The CDR3 extends over 15 amino acids. The CDR3 here is CASSQSGVDLTEAFL. The CDR3 DNA sequence: TGTGCCAGCAGCCAAAGTGGGGTAGATTTGACTGAAGCTTTCCTT.

Details on this clonotype: A read error may account for a junction end that differs from germline. The chain couples TRBV5-1 to TRBJ2-5; D remains unclear. The CDR3 consists of 16 residues. In germline, CDR1 is SGHRS, CDR2 YFSETQ. CDR3 sequence reads: CASSLALGFSQETRYF. CDR3 DNA: TGCGCCAGCAGCTTAGCGCTAGGGTTCTCACAAGAGACCCGGTACTTC. The full variable domain, rest sourced from reference TRBV5-1 and TRBJ2-5, is KAGVTQTPRYLIKTRGQQVTLSCSPISGHRSVSWYQQTPGQGLQFLFEYFSETQRNKGNFPGRFSGRQFSNSRSEMNVSTLELGDSALYLCASSLALGFSQETRYFGPGTRLLVL.

Turning to this clonotype: Being one base from a much bigger clone, this may be a read error. The chain joins TRBV7-2 to TRBJ1-6, with TRBD1 identical over 7 bases. CDR1 and CDR2 (germline): SGHTA, FQGNSA. This CDR3 has 17 residues. The CDR3 DNA sequence: TGTGCCAGCAGTGAAGGACAGGCTAGCTCCTATAGTTCACCCCTCCACTTT. It yields the protein CASSEGQASSYSSPLHF. The full variable domain, its missing parts supplied by reference TRBV7-2 and TRBJ1-6, is GAGVSQSPSNKVTEKGKDVELRCDPISGHTALYWYRQSLGQGLEFLIYFQGNSAPDKSGLPSDRFSAERTGGSVSTLTIQRTQQEDSAVYLCASSEGQASSYSSPLHFGNGTRLTVT.

This clonotype was counted a few times. This chain joins TRBV3-1 and TRBJ2-7; D is perhaps TRBD2 (6 bases). In germline, CDR1 is LGHDT, CDR2 YNNKEL (reference sequence). This CDR3 has 15 amino acids. Trimming removed 1 base from V and 4 bases from J, with 14 bases in between. The CDR3, as DNA: TGTGCCAGCAGCCAAGCCGACGGGGGTTCGTACGAGCAGTACTTC. It encodes CASSQADGGSYEQYF.

The rearrangement joins TRBV4-3 to TRBJ1-2, with D perhaps TRBD1 (5 bases). The germline V gene encodes CDR1 LGHNA and CDR2 YSLEER. The ends were cut back, 0 bases at V and 6 bases at J, with 8 bases in the middle. The CDR3 consists of 13 residues. The CDR3 loop reads CASSQEAGDGYTF. The CDR3 region has the DNA TGCGCCAGCAGCCAAGAGGCGGGGGATGGCTACACCTTC.

This clonotype was counted many times. CDR3 sequence: CASSHRVTEAFF. The DNA of the CDR3 is TGTGCCAGCAGCCACCGCGTCACTGAAGCTTTCTTT. This rearrangement joins TRBV2 to TRBJ1-1; no reliable D call. Germline V gene sequence: CDR1 SNHLY, CDR2 FYNNEI. Trimming stripped 6 bases from V and 4 bases from J, with 9 bases between. The CDR3 loop spans 12 amino acids. Based on the CDR3 plus reference TRBV2 and TRBJ1-1, the full variable domain is EPEVTQTPSHQVTQMGQEVILRCVPISNHLYFYWYRQILGQKVEFLVSFYNNEISEKSEIFDDQFSVERPDGSNFTLKIRSTKLEDSAMYFCASSHRVTEAFFGQGTRLTVV.

The chain combines TRBV18 with TRBJ1-1, with D tentatively TRBD1 (5 bases). The CDR3 is made up of 18 amino acids. Per germline, CDR1 KGHSH and CDR2 LQKENI. V gave up 0 bases and J gave up 1 base, with 18 bases separating them. CDR3: CASSPPSGQGAGNTEAFF. The CDR3 nucleotides read TGTGCCAGCTCACCACCCTCCGGGCAGGGCGCCGGGAACACTGAAGCTTTCTTT.

The J gene is TRBJ2-2, the V gene TRBV6-6; D uncertain. Germline assignment: CDR1 MNHNY and CDR2 SVGAGI (reference sequence). V lost 8 bases to trimming and J lost 6 bases, with 16 bases between them. The CDR3 contains 14 residues. The DNA for the CDR3 is TGTGCCAGCCAAGCCAAGGGTTGGGCCGGGGAGCTGTTTTTT. Protein product: CASQAKGWAGELFF.

There are many counts of this clonotype. The J gene is TRBJ2-5, the V gene TRBV5-8; 7 positions match TRBD2. This CDR3 contains 15 residues. Looked up from germline, CDR1 is SGHTS and CDR2 is YDEGEE. Trimming cost V 5 bases and J 0 bases; bases outside gene matches: 7. The CDR3 reads CASRGGGPYQETQYF. Here the CDR3 DNA reads TGTGCCAGCAGGGGGGGGGGACCGTACCAAGAGACCCAGTACTTC.

Turning to this clonotype: It may be a read error: a sequence one base away is much more abundant. The chain couples TRBV10-2 to TRBJ1-1, with 9 bases fitting TRBD1. J lost 11 bases, V lost 6 bases, and 16 bases had no gene match. This CDR3 region has 15 residues. CDR1 is WSHSY and CDR2 is SAAADI in the germline V gene. CDR3 in DNA: TGCGCCAGCAGGGTCTCCGGGACAGGGAGGGGAGGGGCTTTCTTT. Amino acid sequence: CASRVSGTGRGGAFF.

This clonotype was counted ten times or more. The rearrangement uses TRBV13 and TRBJ1-6; D unclear. V was trimmed by 7 bases and J by 9 bases, leaving 13 bases between them. This CDR3 is built from 13 residues. The germline V gene has CDR1 PRHDT and CDR2 FYEKMQ (reference sequence). CDR3 coding DNA: TGTGCCAGCACGGAAGGGAATACTTCACCCCTCCACTTT. This codes for CASTEGNTSPLHF. Full variable domain (outside the CDR3, taken from reference TRBV13 and TRBJ1-6): AAGVIQSPRHLIKEKRETATLKCYPIPRHDTVYWYQQGPGQDPQFLISFYEKMQSDKGSIPDRFSAQQFSDYHSELNMSSLELGDSALYFCASTEGNTSPLHFGNGTRLTVT.

This clonotype has a count of ten or more. V is TRBV10-3 and J is TRBJ2-6; D is uncertain. CDR1 and CDR2 from the germline V gene are ENHRY and SYGVKD. The CDR3 runs 13 residues. V dropped 3 bases and J dropped 4 bases, with 4 bases sitting between them. The CDR3 region is CAISDIGANVLTF. The CDR3 bases are TGTGCCATCAGTGATATCGGGGCCAACGTCCTGACTTTC.

The rearrangement uses TRBV6-6 and TRBJ2-7, with 8 nucleotides matching TRBD1. V dropped 0 bases and J dropped 6; count of bases not matched to a gene: 7. The CDR3 has 15 residues. Germline lookup yields CDR1 MNHNY and CDR2 SVGAGI (reference sequence). The CDR3 DNA sequence: TGTGCCAGCAGTTACTCCGGACAGGGATTCGGCGAGCAGTACTTC. It codes for CASSYSGQGFGEQYF.

Comment on this clonotype: A junction end diverges from the germline sequence, so it may reflect a read error. The genes are TRBV6-5 and TRBJ1-1; 10 bases line up with TRBD1. The CDR3 totals 14 residues. Germline CDR1 is MNHEY and CDR2 is SVGAGI. CDR3 in DNA: TGTGCCGGCAGTTACTCCCGGGACAGGGGTGAAGCTTTCTTT. This sequence encodes CAGSYSRDRGEAFF.

This clonotype was found a few times. The chain uses TRBV19 and TRBJ1-1; D gene unclear. The length of the CDR3 is 14 residues. Between the trimmed V and J ends, which lost 2 bases and 0 bases, there was a span of 7 bases. CDR1 and CDR2 from the germline V gene are LNHDA and SQIVND (reference sequence). The CDR3 reads CASSIQLMNTEAFF. CDR3 bases: TGTGCCAGTAGTATACAGTTAATGAACACTGAAGCTTTCTTT.

The chain couples TRBV2 to TRBJ2-3; D gene uncertain. V lost 3 bases and J lost 4, with 8 bases in between. The germline gives CDR1 SNHLY, CDR2 FYNNEI. This CDR3 is 13 amino acids long. In DNA, the CDR3 is TGTGCCAGCAGTGATCCCCTGTCAGATACGCAGTATTTT. It encodes CASSDPLSDTQYF.

Concerning this clonotype itself: This is likely a read error, given that the CDR3 carries no conserved phenylalanine or tryptophan at its end. V is TRBV4-3 and J is TRBJ2-7, with D possibly being TRBD1 (5 bases). Germline values: CDR1 LGHNA, CDR2 YSLEER. V lost 2 bases and J 7 bases, leaving 12 bases between the germline ends. The CDR3 runs to 13 residues. This CDR3 reads CASSQQGSGEQYL. CDR3 in DNA: TGCGCCAGCAGCCAACAGGGATCTGGGGAGCAGTACCTC.

In this sample, this clonotype turned up many times. V gene TRBV10-3 combines with J gene TRBJ2-7; D is undetermined. V lost 0 bases to trimming and J lost 0 bases, with 12 bases between them. The germline gives CDR1 ENHRY, CDR2 SYGVKD. This CDR3 contains 16 residues. CDR3 loop: CAISESISQYSYEQYF. CDR3 bases: TGTGCCATCAGTGAGTCTATATCACAGTACTCCTACGAGCAGTACTTC.